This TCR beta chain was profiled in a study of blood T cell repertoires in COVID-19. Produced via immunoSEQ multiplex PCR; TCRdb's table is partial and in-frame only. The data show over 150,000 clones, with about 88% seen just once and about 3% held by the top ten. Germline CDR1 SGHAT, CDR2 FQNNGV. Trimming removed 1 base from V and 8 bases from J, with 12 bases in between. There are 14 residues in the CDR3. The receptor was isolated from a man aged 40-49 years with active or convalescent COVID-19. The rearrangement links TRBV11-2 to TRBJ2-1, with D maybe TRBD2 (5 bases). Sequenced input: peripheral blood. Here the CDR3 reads CASSLGEGSYEQFF. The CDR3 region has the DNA TGTGCCAGCAGCTTAGGTGAGGGAAGCTATGAGCAGTTCTTC.